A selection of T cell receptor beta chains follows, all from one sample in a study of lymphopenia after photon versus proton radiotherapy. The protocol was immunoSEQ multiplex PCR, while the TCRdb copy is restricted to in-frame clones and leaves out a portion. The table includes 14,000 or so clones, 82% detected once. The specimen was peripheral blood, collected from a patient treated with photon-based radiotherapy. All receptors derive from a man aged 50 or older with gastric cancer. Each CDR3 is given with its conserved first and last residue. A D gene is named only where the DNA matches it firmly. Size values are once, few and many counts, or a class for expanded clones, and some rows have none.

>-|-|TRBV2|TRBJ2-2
CASFRGIVTGELFF
TGTGCCAGCTTTCGGGGGATCGTCACCGGGGAGCTGTTTTTT
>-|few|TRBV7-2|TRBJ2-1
CASSLGRGNFNEQFF
TGTGCCAGCAGCTTAGGTCGGGGCAATTTTAATGAGCAGTTCTTC
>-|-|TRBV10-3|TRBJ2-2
CAISEGGNTGELFF
TGTGCCATCAGTGAGGGGGGGAACACCGGGGAGCTGTTTTTT
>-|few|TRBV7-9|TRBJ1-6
CASTFQGGNSPLHF
TGTGCCAGCACCTTCCAGGGTGGTAATTCACCCCTCCACTTT
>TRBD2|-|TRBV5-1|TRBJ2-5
CASSLNTAGGETQYF
TGCGCCAGCAGCTTGAACACAGCGGGAGGAGAGACCCAGTACTTC
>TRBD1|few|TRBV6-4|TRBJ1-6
CATRQGNSPLHF
TGTGCCACCCGACAGGGAAATTCACCCCTCCACTTT
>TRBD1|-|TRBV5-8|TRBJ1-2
CASSLVPGGANYGYTF
TGTGCCAGCAGCTTGGTCCCAGGGGGAGCTAACTATGGCTACACCTTC
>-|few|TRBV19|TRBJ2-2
CARDGELFF
TGTGCCAGAGACGGGGAGCTGTTTTTT
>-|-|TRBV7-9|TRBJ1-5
CASSFTQGDQPQHF
TGTGCCAGCAGCTTCACACAGGGAGATCAGCCCCAGCATTTT
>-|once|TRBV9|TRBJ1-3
CASSVGLWQRAGNTIYF
TGTGCCAGCAGCGTAGGTCTATGGCAGAGGGCTGGAAACACCATATATTTT
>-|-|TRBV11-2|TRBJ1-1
CASSSTTVNTEAFF
TGTGCCAGCAGCTCGACCACAGTGAACACTGAAGCTTTCTTT
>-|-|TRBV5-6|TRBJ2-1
CASSAPGGLPNEQFF
TGTGCCAGCAGCGCACCCGGGGGCTTGCCGAATGAGCAGTTCTTC
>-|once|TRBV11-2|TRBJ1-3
CASRLLGGRSGNTIYF
TGTGCCAGCCGCTTACTGGGGGGGCGATCTGGAAACACCATATATTTT
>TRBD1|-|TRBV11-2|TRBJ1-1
CASSSWTGSDAFF
TGTGCCAGCAGCTCGTGGACAGGCTCTGATGCTTTCTTT
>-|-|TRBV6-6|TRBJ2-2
CASSSSYTGELFF
TGTGCCAGCAGTTCTTCATACACCGGGGAGCTGTTTTTT
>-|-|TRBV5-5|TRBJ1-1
CASSSIGGRLNTEAFF
TGTGCCAGCAGCTCCATTGGGGGACGGCTGAACACTGAAGCTTTCTTT
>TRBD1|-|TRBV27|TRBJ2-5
CASSLGRGSKETQYF
TGTGCCAGCAGTTTAGGCAGGGGGAGCAAAGAGACCCAGTACTTC
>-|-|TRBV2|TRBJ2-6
CASRNRVGANVLTF
TGTGCCAGCAGAAACAGGGTCGGGGCCAACGTCCTGACTTTC
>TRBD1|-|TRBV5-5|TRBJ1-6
CASSPRDRGNSPLHF
TGTGCCAGCAGCCCACGGGACAGGGGAAATTCACCCCTCCACTTT
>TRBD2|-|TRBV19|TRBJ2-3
CASSAGLGTDTQYF
TGTGCCAGTAGTGCGGGACTAGGGACAGATACGCAGTATTTT
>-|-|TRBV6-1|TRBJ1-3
CASSETRHSGNTIYF
TGTGCCAGCAGTGAAACCCGGCACTCTGGAAACACCATATATTTT
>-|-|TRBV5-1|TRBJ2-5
CASSLWETQYF
TGCGCCAGCTCCCTGTGGGAGACCCAGTACTTC
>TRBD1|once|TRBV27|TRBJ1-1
CASKRTGVTEAFF
TGTGCCAGCAAGAGGACAGGGGTGACTGAAGCTTTCTTT
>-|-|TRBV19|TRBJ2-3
CASSPPSRADTQYF
TGTGCCAGTAGTCCCCCTAGCCGGGCAGATACGCAGTATTTT
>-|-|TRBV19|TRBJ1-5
CASSRTRTGNQPQHF
TGTGCCAGTAGTCGAACAAGGACGGGAAATCAGCCCCAGCATTTT
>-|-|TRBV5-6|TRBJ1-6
CASSGGDGHIYNSPLHF
TGTGCCAGCAGCGGGGGGGACGGCCACATATATAATTCACCCCTCCACTTT
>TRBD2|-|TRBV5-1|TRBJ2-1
CASSLGGLAGNEQFF
TGCGCCAGCAGCCTCGGGGGACTAGCGGGCAATGAGCAGTTCTTC
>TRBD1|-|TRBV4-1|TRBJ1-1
CASSQESLQGANTEAFF
TGCGCCAGCAGCCAAGAAAGTTTACAGGGGGCAAACACTGAAGCTTTCTTT
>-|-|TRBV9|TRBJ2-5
CASSVGGMPGRETQYF
TGTGCCAGCAGCGTAGGAGGGATGCCGGGGCGGGAGACCCAGTACTTC
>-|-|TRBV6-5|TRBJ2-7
CASSSNGYEQYF
TGTGCCAGCAGTTCCAACGGCTACGAGCAGTACTTC
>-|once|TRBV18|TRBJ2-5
CASSPSQGIGETQYF
TGTGCCAGCTCACCATCCCAGGGCATAGGGGAGACCCAGTACTTC
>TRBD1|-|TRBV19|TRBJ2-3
CASSMTDRADTQYF
TGTGCCAGTAGTATGACGGACAGGGCCGATACGCAGTATTTT
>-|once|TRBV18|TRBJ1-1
CASSGGDTEAFF
TGTGCCAGCTCAGGGGGGGACACTGAAGCCTTCTTT
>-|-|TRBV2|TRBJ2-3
CASSDRVGADTQYF
TGTGCCAGCAGTGACAGGGTCGGTGCAGATACGCAGTATTTT
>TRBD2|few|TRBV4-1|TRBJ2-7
CASSTTSGTYEQYF
TGCGCCAGCAGCACGACTAGCGGAACCTACGAGCAGTACTTC
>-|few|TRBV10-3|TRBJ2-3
CAISEASDTQYF
TGTGCCATCAGTGAGGCTAGCGATACGCAGTATTTT
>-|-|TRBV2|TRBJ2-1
CASSERVGGNEQFF
TGTGCCAGCAGTGAAAGGGTAGGGGGGAATGAGCAGTTCTTC
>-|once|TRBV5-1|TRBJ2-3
CASSGLRPTDTQYF
TGCGCCAGCAGCGGGCTTCGACCCACAGATACGCAGTATTTT